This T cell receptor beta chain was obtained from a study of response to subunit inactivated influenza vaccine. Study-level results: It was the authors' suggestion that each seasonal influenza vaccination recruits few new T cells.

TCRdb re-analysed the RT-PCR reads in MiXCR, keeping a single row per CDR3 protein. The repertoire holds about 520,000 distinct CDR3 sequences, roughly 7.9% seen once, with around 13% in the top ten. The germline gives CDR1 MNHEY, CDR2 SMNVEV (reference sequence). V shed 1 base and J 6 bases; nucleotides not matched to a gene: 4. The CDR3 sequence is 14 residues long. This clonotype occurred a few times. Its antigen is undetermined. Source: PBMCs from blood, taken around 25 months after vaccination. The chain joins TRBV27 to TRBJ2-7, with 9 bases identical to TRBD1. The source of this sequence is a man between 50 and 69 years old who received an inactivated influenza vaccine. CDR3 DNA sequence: TGTGCCAGCAGTTTATTGGGACAGGGAAGCGAGCAGTACTTC. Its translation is CASSLLGQGSEQYF.